These T cell receptor beta chains were read from a single sample in a study of OX40 agonist ivuxolimab in advanced cancers. Method: immunoSEQ multiplex PCR; TCRdb's copy keeps in-frame clones and lacks some. The table has about 19,000 clones, approximately 77% seen once. The sequences come from CD4+ or CD8+ T cells sorted from blood, collected in a trial of the OX40 agonist ivuxolimab. These receptors came from an adult with an advanced solid tumor such as melanoma, head and neck, liver or kidney cancer. CDR3s include the opening cysteine and the closing phenylalanine or tryptophan.

j_call	v_call	cdr3_aa
TRBJ2-2	TRBV6-5	CASSYSGSGGGELFF
TRBJ1-2	TRBV6-5	CAISRRDRGMSGYTF
TRBJ2-3	TRBV27	CASSLYQVPSVQDTQYF
TRBJ1-5	TRBV7-2	CASSSRPGPIYQPQHF
TRBJ1-2	TRBV4-3	CASSQNGVRGCTF
TRBJ1-1	TRBV14	CASSQTLNTEAFF
TRBJ2-4	TRBV7-9	CASSSQGGHIQYF
TRBJ2-3	TRBV9	CASSVISGTDTQYF
TRBJ2-3	TRBV12-2	CASRLRSSGTDTQYF
TRBJ2-7	TRBV7-9	CASSSTQVGSYYEQYF